Listed below are T cell receptor beta chains from one sample, sequenced in a study of T cell repertoires in cytomegalovirus infection. TCRdb re-called the reads through MiXCR, storing one row per CDR3 protein. This repertoire shows about 920,000 distinct CDR3 sequences, roughly 30% found once; its top ten account for over 12%. Their antigens are not known. Specimen: cultured CD8+ T cells from PBMCs, collected from culture after CMV antigen stimulation. Receptors originate from a human donor in good health (CMV status not recorded). Some clones in this sample may be carry-over from other donors' samples. Each CDR3 is given with its conserved first and last residue. A D gene is named only where the DNA matches it firmly. Some rows mark clone size as missing; the rest say once, few, many or name a class of expanded clone.

- TRBJ2-5 TRBD2 TRBV7-6 CASSSGLAGGLQETQYF TGTGCCAGCAGCTCGGGACTAGCGGGGGGGCTGCAAGAGACCCAGTACTTC
- TRBJ2-1 - TRBV27 CASSLHGTTSYNEQFF TGTGCCAGCAGCCTCCACGGGACGACCTCCTACAATGAGCAGTTCTTC
many TRBJ1-5 TRBD1 TRBV7-2 CASSLGDRPTQPQHF TGTGCCAGCAGCTTAGGGGACAGACCTACTCAGCCCCAGCATTTT
few TRBJ2-3 - TRBV27 CASSYTGIPDTQYF TGTGCCAGCAGTTACACAGGGATCCCAGATACGCAGTATTTT
- TRBJ1-1 - TRBV27 CASRQGVEAFF TGTGCCAGCAGACAGGGTGTTGAAGCTTTCTTT
- TRBJ1-2 - TRBV25-1 CAYHRDFYGYTF TGTGCCTATCATAGGGATTTCTATGGCTACACCTTC
- TRBJ1-5 - TRBV19 CASSIQPGGVQPQHF TGTGCCAGTAGTATCCAGCCCGGGGGCGTCCAGCCCCAGCATTTT
few TRBJ2-1 - TRBV27 CATSPGGSYNEQFF TGTGCCACCTCGCCGGGGGGCAGTTACAATGAGCAGTTCTTC
- TRBJ2-2 - TRBV29-1 CSVGQPYTGELFF TGCAGCGTTGGACAGCCATACACCGGGGAGCTGTTTTTT
- TRBJ2-7 TRBD1 TRBV27 CASSFRTGTYEQYF TGTGCCAGCAGTTTCCGGACAGGGACCTACGAGCAGTACTTC
- TRBJ2-5 - TRBV9 CASSRVWGETQYF TGTGCCAGCAGCCGGGTCTGGGGAGAGACCCAGTACTTC
- TRBJ2-5 - TRBV13 CASTRGKGTQYF TGTGCCAGCACCCGGGGAAAAGGGACCCAGTACTTC
few TRBJ1-6 - TRBV7-9 CASSLLRQPNSPLHF TGTGCCAGCAGCTTACTTAGACAGCCTAATTCACCCCTCCACTTT
- TRBJ2-5 - TRBV10-3 CAIKASVGQETQYF TGTGCCATCAAGGCTAGCGTAGGACAAGAGACCCAGTACTTC
- TRBJ2-1 - TRBV7-2 CASSLKGQYNEQFF TGTGCCAGCAGCTTAAAGGGGCAATACAATGAGCAGTTCTTC
few TRBJ2-1 - TRBV11-3 CASSPGAPHNEQFF TGTGCCAGCAGCCCGGGAGCCCCTCACAATGAGCAGTTCTTC
- TRBJ1-1 TRBD1 TRBV6-1 CASSPRQGWTEAFF TGTGCCAGCAGTCCAAGACAGGGGTGGACTGAAGCTTTCTTT
few TRBJ2-1 TRBD2 TRBV6-6 CASSSGGNNEQFF TGTGCCAGCAGTTCCGGGGGGAACAATGAGCAGTTCTTC
- TRBJ1-2 TRBD1 TRBV15 CATSRDQTILGTGYYGYTF TGTGCCACCAGCAGAGATCAAACGATCCTCGGGACAGGGTACTATGGCTACACCTTC
- TRBJ2-3 - TRBV7-9 CASRGKGTDTQYF TGTGCCAGCAGGGGGAAGGGCACAGATACGCAGTATTTT
- TRBJ1-1 - TRBV7-9 CASSELTGVTEAFF TGTGCCAGCAGCGAACTGACAGGAGTCACTGAAGCTTTCTTT
- TRBJ1-5 - TRBV27 CASGRGQPQHF TGTGCCAGTGGAAGGGGGCAGCCCCAGCATTTT
- TRBJ2-7 TRBD1 TRBV5-1 CASSFPGTGIDEQYF TGCGCCAGCAGCTTCCCCGGGACAGGGATTGACGAGCAGTACTTC
- TRBJ2-1 - TRBV28 CASTWTGETYKEQFF TGTGCCAGCACCTGGACGGGGGAGACCTACAAAGAGCAGTTCTTC
few TRBJ2-2 TRBD2 TRBV6-1 CASSDWGTSGGPNTGELFF TGTGCCAGCAGTGATTGGGGGACTAGCGGGGGGCCGAACACCGGGGAGCTGTTTTTT
- TRBJ2-3 - TRBV20-1 CSPRGTASTDTQYF TGCAGCCCTAGGGGTACCGCTAGCACAGATACGCAGTATTTT
- TRBJ2-5 - TRBV15 CATSRERGWYQETQYF TGTGCCACCAGCAGAGAAAGGGGTTGGTACCAAGAGACCCAGTACTTC
many TRBJ1-6 - TRBV7-9 CASSKEGVSGNSPLHF TGTGCCAGCAGCAAGGAGGGTGTTTCGGGTAATTCACCCCTCCACTTT
many TRBJ1-5 TRBD1 TRBV19 CATRPTGENQPQHF TGTGCCACGCGCCCGACAGGGGAAAATCAGCCCCAGCATTTT
many TRBJ1-1 - TRBV7-8 CASSSRVNTEAFF TGTGCCAGCAGCTCTAGAGTGAACACTGAAGCTTTCTTT